These T cell receptor beta chains were read from a single sample in a study of patients and donors after allogeneic stem cell transplantation. MiXCR, applied by TCRdb to the RT-PCR reads, yields one record per CDR3 protein. The table has around 160,000 distinct CDR3 sequences, 30% seen once. Source material: blood, either unsorted or a sorted T cell fraction (not recorded which). The receptors originated from a human donor who was either an allogeneic HSCT recipient or a stem cell or donor lymphocyte infusion donor (not recorded which). It is not recorded whose cells these are; they may come from a transplant donor. Each CDR3 is given with its conserved first and last residue. Each record gives: clone size, D gene, V gene, J gene, CDR3 protein, CDR3 DNA. D genes are given only for firm matches. Size is stated for part of the rows, as once, few or many counts, or as a class when the clone is expanded.

clone_size: .
d_call: .
v_call: TRBV30
j_call: TRBJ2-1
cdr3_aa: CAWSPSNEQFF
cdr3_nt: TGTGCCTGGAGCCCCAGCAATGAGCAGTTCTTC

clone_size: .
d_call: .
v_call: TRBV15
j_call: TRBJ2-1
cdr3_aa: CATSRFTAEYNEQFF
cdr3_nt: TGTGCCACCAGCAGATTTACAGCGGAATACAATGAGCAGTTCTTC

clone_size: .
d_call: .
v_call: TRBV4-2
j_call: TRBJ2-7
cdr3_aa: CASSQAPGANEQYF
cdr3_nt: TGTGCCAGCAGCCAAGCCCCGGGAGCGAACGAGCAGTACTTC

clone_size: .
d_call: .
v_call: TRBV27
j_call: TRBJ2-7
cdr3_aa: CASSLKQDRHEQYF
cdr3_nt: TGTGCCAGCAGTTTAAAACAGGACCGACACGAGCAGTACTTC

clone_size: once
d_call: TRBD2
v_call: TRBV20-1
j_call: TRBJ2-1
cdr3_aa: CSAKTSGRHNEQFF
cdr3_nt: TGCAGTGCAAAGACTAGCGGGAGGCACAATGAGCAGTTCTTC

clone_size: few
d_call: .
v_call: TRBV14
j_call: TRBJ2-3
cdr3_aa: CASSQGSFGITDTQYF
cdr3_nt: TGTGCCAGCAGCCAAGGATCTTTCGGGATTACAGATACGCAGTATTTT

clone_size: .
d_call: .
v_call: TRBV10-3
j_call: TRBJ2-2
cdr3_aa: CAISENSYTGELFF
cdr3_nt: TGTGCCATCAGTGAGAACAGCTACACCGGGGAGCTGTTTTTT

clone_size: .
d_call: .
v_call: TRBV20-1
j_call: TRBJ2-7
cdr3_aa: CSARGWAYEQYF
cdr3_nt: TGCAGTGCTCGCGGGTGGGCCTACGAGCAGTACTTC

clone_size: many
d_call: .
v_call: TRBV20-1
j_call: TRBJ1-2
cdr3_aa: CSAIGDNYGYTF
cdr3_nt: TGCAGTGCTATCGGGGATAACTATGGCTACACCTTC

clone_size: many
d_call: .
v_call: TRBV3-1
j_call: TRBJ2-2
cdr3_aa: CASSQWTAAGAGELFF
cdr3_nt: TGTGCCAGCAGCCAGTGGACAGCCGCGGGAGCCGGGGAGCTGTTTTTT

clone_size: .
d_call: .
v_call: TRBV3-1
j_call: TRBJ2-7
cdr3_aa: CASSQDARSEQYF
cdr3_nt: TGTGCCAGCAGCCAAGATGCGAGGAGCGAGCAGTACTTC

clone_size: few
d_call: .
v_call: TRBV7-8
j_call: TRBJ1-6
cdr3_aa: CASSEQQGWAEPLHF
cdr3_nt: TGTGCCAGCAGCGAACAACAGGGCTGGGCTGAACCCCTCCACTTT

clone_size: .
d_call: .
v_call: TRBV27
j_call: TRBJ2-2
cdr3_aa: CASSLFRPHTGELFF
cdr3_nt: TGTGCCAGCAGTTTATTCAGGCCCCACACCGGGGAGCTGTTTTTT

clone_size: few
d_call: .
v_call: TRBV9
j_call: TRBJ1-6
cdr3_aa: CASIPYGSGFNSPLHF
cdr3_nt: TGTGCCAGCATCCCCTATGGCTCAGGCTTCAATTCACCCCTCCACTTT

clone_size: .
d_call: TRBD1
v_call: TRBV4-3
j_call: TRBJ2-3
cdr3_aa: CASSQELTGGVRPTDTQYF
cdr3_nt: TGCGCCAGCAGCCAAGAGTTAACAGGGGGTGTGAGACCGACAGATACGCAGTATTTT

clone_size: few
d_call: .
v_call: TRBV12-3/TRBV12-4
j_call: TRBJ1-2
cdr3_aa: CASSLALGSYGYTF
cdr3_nt: TGTGCCAGCAGTTTAGCGCTAGGGAGCTATGGCTACACCTTC

clone_size: many
d_call: .
v_call: TRBV18
j_call: TRBJ1-5
cdr3_aa: CASSPVGRSNQPQHF
cdr3_nt: TGTGCCAGCTCACCAGTAGGGAGAAGCAATCAGCCCCAGCATTTT

clone_size: few
d_call: .
v_call: TRBV28
j_call: TRBJ2-2
cdr3_aa: CASSFRVAGELFF
cdr3_nt: TGTGCCAGCAGTTTCCGGGTAGCCGGGGAGCTGTTTTTT

clone_size: .
d_call: TRBD2
v_call: TRBV9
j_call: TRBJ2-1
cdr3_aa: CASRLDSGTPYNEQFF
cdr3_nt: TGTGCCAGCAGGCTAGATAGCGGGACTCCGTACAATGAGCAGTTCTTC

clone_size: few
d_call: TRBD1
v_call: TRBV28
j_call: TRBJ1-1
cdr3_aa: CASGEGQGTEAFF
cdr3_nt: TGTGCCAGCGGGGAGGGACAGGGCACTGAAGCTTTCTTT

clone_size: few
d_call: .
v_call: TRBV10-3
j_call: TRBJ1-5
cdr3_aa: CAISESAPRTRQPQHF
cdr3_nt: TGTGCCATCAGTGAGTCGGCCCCTAGGACTCGGCAACCCCAGCATTTT

clone_size: once
d_call: .
v_call: TRBV20-1
j_call: TRBJ2-7
cdr3_aa: CSANQQTGTYEQYF
cdr3_nt: TGCAGTGCTAACCAGCAAACCGGGACCTACGAGCAGTACTTC

clone_size: .
d_call: TRBD1
v_call: TRBV20-1
j_call: TRBJ2-7
cdr3_aa: CSARTGRQQYF
cdr3_nt: TGCAGTGCTAGGACAGGGAGACAGCAGTACTTC

clone_size: .
d_call: .
v_call: TRBV28
j_call: TRBJ2-3
cdr3_aa: CASSLARILTDTQYF
cdr3_nt: TGTGCCAGCAGTTTGGCACGAATTTTAACAGATACGCAGTATTTT

clone_size: few
d_call: .
v_call: TRBV15
j_call: TRBJ2-2
cdr3_aa: CATGDANTGELFF
cdr3_nt: TGTGCCACCGGAGACGCGAACACCGGGGAGCTGTTTTTT

clone_size: many
d_call: .
v_call: TRBV7-2
j_call: TRBJ1-2
cdr3_aa: CASSLEAYGYTF
cdr3_nt: TGTGCCAGCAGCTTAGAGGCCTATGGCTACACCTTC

clone_size: few
d_call: TRBD2
v_call: TRBV18
j_call: TRBJ2-7
cdr3_aa: CASSPREGSYEQYF
cdr3_nt: TGTGCCAGCTCACCACGGGAGGGCTCCTACGAGCAGTACTTC

clone_size: .
d_call: .
v_call: TRBV24-1
j_call: TRBJ1-1
cdr3_aa: CATRDTSLNTEAFF
cdr3_nt: TGTGCCACGAGGGACACCTCCTTGAACACTGAAGCTTTCTTT

clone_size: .
d_call: TRBD2
v_call: TRBV5-1
j_call: TRBJ2-5
cdr3_aa: CASTTLAEETQYF
cdr3_nt: TGCGCCAGCACTACTCTAGCGGAAGAGACCCAGTACTTC

clone_size: .
d_call: .
v_call: TRBV4-3
j_call: TRBJ2-7
cdr3_aa: CASSQDLHGGTYEQYF
cdr3_nt: TGCGCCAGCAGCCAAGACCTCCACGGGGGGACATACGAGCAGTACTTC

clone_size: few
d_call: TRBD1
v_call: TRBV30
j_call: TRBJ1-2
cdr3_aa: CAWSVGTEFYGYTF
cdr3_nt: TGTGCCTGGAGTGTAGGGACAGAGTTCTATGGCTACACCTTC

clone_size: medium-sized
d_call: .
v_call: TRBV12-3/TRBV12-4
j_call: TRBJ1-4
cdr3_aa: CASGGDDEKLFF
cdr3_nt: TGTGCCAGCGGTGGGGATGATGAAAAACTGTTTTTT

clone_size: many
d_call: .
v_call: TRBV3-1
j_call: TRBJ1-5
cdr3_aa: CASSQELGGDQPQHF
cdr3_nt: TGTGCCAGCAGCCAAGAATTAGGGGGAGATCAGCCCCAGCATTTT

clone_size: .
d_call: .
v_call: TRBV12-3/TRBV12-4
j_call: TRBJ1-2
cdr3_aa: CASSLLQGGVYGYTF
cdr3_nt: TGTGCCAGCAGTTTGTTGCAGGGCGGGGTATATGGCTACACCTTC

clone_size: many
d_call: .
v_call: TRBV12-3/TRBV12-4
j_call: TRBJ1-4
cdr3_aa: CASRGDGEKLFF
cdr3_nt: TGTGCCAGCAGGGGGGACGGTGAAAAACTGTTTTTT

clone_size: .
d_call: .
v_call: TRBV28
j_call: TRBJ1-5
cdr3_aa: CASSFDSNSNQPQHF
cdr3_nt: TGTGCCAGCAGCTTTGACAGTAATAGCAATCAGCCCCAGCATTTT